This T cell receptor beta chain was captured in a study of T-cell memory formation after mild COVID-19. Findings and limits, study-wide: Clones that got smaller from day 15 to 85 had even CD4/CD8, while clones growing later tipped toward CD4+.

Notes on this clonotype: The antigen remains unidentified.

From the 5' RACE reads, TCRdb called clonotypes with MiXCR, one entry per CDR3 protein. Among tens of thousands of distinct CDR3 sequences, more than 10% were seen once, and the ten largest hold around a quarter. The CDR3 contains 15 residues. Germline V gene sequence: CDR1 DFQATT, CDR2 SNEGSKA (reference sequence). Trimming took off 0 bases at V and 0 bases at J, with 10 bases between the two ends. V and J are TRBV20-1 and TRBJ2-3; D ambiguous. This receptor was identified in an adult woman who had mild COVID-19 (a few samples of this study predate the infection). Cell type and time point are not known. The sample comprised PBMCs or a T cell subset sorted from them (not recorded which). The CDR3 reads CSARELTTSTDTQYF. CDR3 sequence (DNA): TGCAGTGCTAGAGAACTAACGACTAGCACAGATACGCAGTATTTT.